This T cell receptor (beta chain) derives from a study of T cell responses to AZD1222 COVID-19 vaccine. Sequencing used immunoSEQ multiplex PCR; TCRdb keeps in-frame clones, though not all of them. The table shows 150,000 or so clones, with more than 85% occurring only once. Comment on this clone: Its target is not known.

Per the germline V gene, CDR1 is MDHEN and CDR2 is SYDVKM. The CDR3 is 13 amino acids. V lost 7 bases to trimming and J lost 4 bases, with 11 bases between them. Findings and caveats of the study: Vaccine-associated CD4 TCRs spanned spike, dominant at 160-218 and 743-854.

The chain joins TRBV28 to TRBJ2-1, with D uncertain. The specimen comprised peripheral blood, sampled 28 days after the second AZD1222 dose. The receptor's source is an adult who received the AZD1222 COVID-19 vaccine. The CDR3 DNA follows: TGTGCCAGCACCCCTGGCCGATACAATGAGCAGTTCTTC. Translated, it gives CASTPGRYNEQFF.